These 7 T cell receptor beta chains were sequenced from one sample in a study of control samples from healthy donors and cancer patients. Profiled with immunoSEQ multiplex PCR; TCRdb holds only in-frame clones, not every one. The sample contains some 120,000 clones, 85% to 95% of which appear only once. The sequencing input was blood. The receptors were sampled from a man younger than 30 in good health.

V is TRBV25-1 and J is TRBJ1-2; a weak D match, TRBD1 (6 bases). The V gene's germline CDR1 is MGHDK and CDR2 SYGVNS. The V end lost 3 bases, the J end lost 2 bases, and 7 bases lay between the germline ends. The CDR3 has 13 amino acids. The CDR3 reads CASSEQGNYGYTF. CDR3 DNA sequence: TGTGCCAGCAGTGAGCAGGGGAACTATGGCTACACCTTC.

DNA for the CDR3: TGTGCCAGCAGCTCAGGACAGCCTAGCACTGAAGCTTTCTTT. This sequence encodes CASSSGQPSTEAFF. The chain is built from TRBV7-9 and TRBJ1-1; tentative D call: TRBD1 (6 bases). CDR3 length equals 14 residues. Germline values: CDR1 SEHNR, CDR2 FQNEAQ (reference sequence). Trimming left V 4 bases short and J 4 bases short, with 13 bases between.

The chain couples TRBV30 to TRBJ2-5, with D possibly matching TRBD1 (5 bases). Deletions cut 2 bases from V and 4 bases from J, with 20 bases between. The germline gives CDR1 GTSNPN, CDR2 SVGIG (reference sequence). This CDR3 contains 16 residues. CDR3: CAWSPLGQGDSETQYF. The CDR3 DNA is TGTGCCTGGAGTCCCTTAGGGCAGGGTGATTCAGAGACCCAGTACTTC.

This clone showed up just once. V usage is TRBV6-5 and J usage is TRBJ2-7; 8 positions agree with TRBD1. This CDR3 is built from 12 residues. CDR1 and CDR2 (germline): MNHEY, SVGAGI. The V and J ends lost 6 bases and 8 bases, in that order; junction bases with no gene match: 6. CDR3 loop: CASSQDRVKQYF. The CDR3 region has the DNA TGTGCCAGCAGCCAGGACAGGGTGAAGCAGTACTTC.

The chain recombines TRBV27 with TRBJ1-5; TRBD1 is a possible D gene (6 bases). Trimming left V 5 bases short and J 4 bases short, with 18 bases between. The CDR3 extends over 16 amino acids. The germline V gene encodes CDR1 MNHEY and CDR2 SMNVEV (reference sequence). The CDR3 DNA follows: TGTGCCAGCAGTCCTTGGACAGTGCTTAAGAATCAGCCCCAGCATTTT. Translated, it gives CASSPWTVLKNQPQHF.

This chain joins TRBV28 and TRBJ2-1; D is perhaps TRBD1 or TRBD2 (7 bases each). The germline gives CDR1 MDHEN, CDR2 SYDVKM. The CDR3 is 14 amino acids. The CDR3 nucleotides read TGTGCAGCAGGGGGGGAAAGCTCCTACAATGAGCAGTTCTTC. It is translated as CAAGGESSYNEQFF.

The CDR3 sequence is CASSFTSGGSQETQYF. The CDR3 DNA reads as TGTGCCAGCAGCTTCACTAGCGGGGGGTCTCAAGAGACCCAGTACTTC. The chain is built from TRBV11-1 and TRBJ2-5, with 12 bases matching TRBD2. The germline CDR1 and CDR2 sequences are SGHAT and FQDESV (reference sequence). V was clipped by 3 bases and J by 2 bases; unmatched bases: 4. CDR3 size: 16 residues.